A selection of T cell receptor beta chains follows, all from one sample in a study of control samples from healthy donors and cancer patients. Libraries were prepared by immunoSEQ multiplex PCR; TCRdb keeps only in-frame clonotypes and omits some of them. This sample's clone table lists approximately 190,000 clones. Sequencing was performed on blood. The receptors were sampled from a woman aged 25-40 years in good health. The CDR3 runs from the conserved cysteine through the conserved F or W.

>TRBV5-4
CASSLPYRGNVEGYTF
>TRBV5-8
CASRQNRDNYAGELFF
>TRBV5-1
CASSLTEPFYGYTF
>TRBV7-9
CASSPSSNYEQYF
>TRBV9
CASSVELGARETQYF
>TRBV24-1
CATSDLYEQYF
>TRBV3-1/TRBV3-2
CASSPRDSGNTIYF
>TRBV5-1
CASSLGTGRDVNSPLHF
>TRBV6-4
CASSDRVDNSPLHF
>TRBV5-1
CASSLAAVPGELFF
>TRBV4-2
CASSQSRGRRNTIYF
>TRBV4-2
CASSQVLENYGYTF
>TRBV2
CASEIAGGLAYEQYF
>TRBV5-5
CASSHGPYYEQYF
>TRBV27
CASSFGGSYNEQFF
>TRBV4-2
CASSQDWLGSYEQYF
>TRBV4-2
CASSQDMDWEQFF
>TRBV5-4
CASSLAGTGAPNSPLHF
>TRBV7-9
CASKKGGTEAFF